The 28 T cell receptor beta chains listed next were all sequenced from one sample in a study of neurological immune-mediated disorders. One entry per CDR3 protein, called by TCRdb with MiXCR from the 5' RACE reads. The sample shows tens of thousands of distinct CDR3 sequences, 9.5% to 15% of them seen only once. The sequenced sample consisted of PBMCs. The receptors come from a female donor in good health.

In this sample, this clonotype turned up many times. The rearrangement uses TRBV4-1 and TRBJ2-3; D is possibly TRBD1 (6 bases). Trimming removed 2 bases at V and 1 base at J, with 10 bases between. The CDR3 contains 15 residues. The germline gives CDR1 MGHRA, CDR2 YSYEKL. Here the CDR3 reads CASSQYREGTDTQYF. CDR3 DNA sequence: TGCGCCAGCAGCCAATACAGGGAAGGCACAGATACGCAGTATTTT.

In this sample, this clonotype turned up many times. The V gene is TRBV7-6, the J gene TRBJ1-5, with D tentatively TRBD1 (5 bases). Trimming shortened V by 1 base and J by 4 bases, and 14 bases separated the two germline ends. The CDR3 totals 16 residues. Per the germline V gene, CDR1 is SGHVS and CDR2 is FNYEAQ. The CDR3 DNA is TGTGCCAGCAGCTTAGGCACCTCGGGGACGAATCAGCCCCAGCATTTT. This translates into CASSLGTSGTNQPQHF.

This clonotype was seen ten or more times. The rearrangement joins TRBV7-6 to TRBJ2-7; the D is unclear. CDR1 and CDR2 from the germline V gene are SGHVS and FNYEAQ. Trimming cost V 2 bases and J 0 bases, with 8 bases left between them. This CDR3 has 14 amino acids. This CDR3 reads CASSLLSSSYEQYF. For the CDR3, the DNA is TGTGCCAGCAGCTTACTGTCGAGCTCCTACGAGCAGTACTTC.

This clonotype was counted at least ten times. The chain uses TRBV5-1 and TRBJ2-1; a weak D match, TRBD1 (5 bases). The length of the CDR3 is 16 residues. The germline V gene encodes CDR1 SGHRS and CDR2 YFSETQ. The V end lost 3 bases, the J end lost 3 bases, and 16 bases lay between the germline ends. For the CDR3, the DNA is TGCGCCAGCAGCTCCAGGGTGTCCGTTGGCTACAATGAGCAGTTCTTC. Its translation: CASSSRVSVGYNEQFF.

This clonotype was counted at least ten times. The J gene is TRBJ2-3, the V gene TRBV5-1, with D possibly being TRBD2 (6 bases). Trimming stripped 5 bases from V and 1 base from J, with 11 bases between. CDR1 is SGHRS and CDR2 is YFSETQ in the germline V gene. The CDR3 has 14 amino acids. The CDR3 DNA reads TGCGCCAGCAGGGCTGGAGGGGGCACAGATACGCAGTATTTT. Encoded protein: CASRAGGGTDTQYF.

There are many counts of this clonotype. The V gene is TRBV20-1, the J gene TRBJ1-1; the D is unclear. CDR3 length: 14 amino acids. Trimming took off 6 bases at V and 1 base at J, with 15 bases between the two ends. The germline CDR1 and CDR2 sequences are DFQATT and SNEGSKA (reference sequence). In nucleotides, the CDR3 is TGCAGTGCCTTAAACGGGGTACGGAACACTGAAGCTTTCTTT. The encoded protein is CSALNGVRNTEAFF.

Ten or more counts support this clonotype. J is TRBJ2-1 and V is TRBV4-2; 11 nucleotides match TRBD2. CDR1 is LGHNA and CDR2 is YNFKEQ in the germline V gene. V lost 0 bases, J lost 6 bases, and 4 bases stayed unmatched. The CDR3 consists of 16 residues. The CDR3 nucleotides read TGTGCCAGCAGCCAAGATCTAGGGACTAGCGGCAATGAGCAGTTCTTC. Protein product: CASSQDLGTSGNEQFF.

Many counts were recorded for this clonotype. This sequence joins TRBV14 and TRBJ1-5; D is possibly TRBD1 (5 bases). Trimming removed 5 bases from V and 4 bases from J, with 9 bases in between. This CDR3 is built from 13 residues. Germline V gives CDR1 SGHDN, CDR2 FVKESK. CDR3 amino acids: CASSRTYNQPQHF. As DNA, the CDR3 is TGTGCCAGCAGCAGGACATATAATCAGCCCCAGCATTTT.

With respect to this clonotype: A junction end diverges from the germline sequence, so it may reflect a read error. J is TRBJ1-4 and V is TRBV15; D is uncertain. This CDR3 is built from 17 residues. The germline gives CDR1 LNHNV, CDR2 YYDKDF (reference sequence). The CDR3 reads CSTSRDTLGRQNEKLFF. The CDR3 region has the DNA TGTTCCACCAGCAGAGATACCCTCGGCAGGCAGAATGAAAAACTGTTTTTT.

This clonotype was counted ten times or more. The chain combines TRBV20-1 with TRBJ1-1; D is perhaps TRBD1 (5 bases). Deletions cut 6 bases from V and 4 bases from J, with 12 bases between. The CDR3 is 12 residues long. Germline V lookup: CDR1 DFQATT, CDR2 SNEGSKA (reference sequence). As DNA, the CDR3 is TGCAGTGCCACCGGGACTACCACTGAAGCTTTCTTT. Translation: CSATGTTTEAFF.

This clonotype has at least ten counts. This chain connects TRBV5-1 to TRBJ2-7; TRBD2 agrees at 7 bases. The CDR3 spans 15 residues. Germline V lookup: CDR1 SGHRS, CDR2 YFSETQ. The trim removed 0 bases at V and 2 bases at J, leaving 5 bases unmatched. This CDR3 reads CASSLASGGTYEQYF. Written as DNA, the CDR3 is TGCGCCAGCAGCTTGGCCTCGGGAGGAACCTACGAGCAGTACTTC.

This clonotype occurred many times. The gene calls are TRBV7-2 and TRBJ2-3; D is uncertain. This CDR3 region has 14 residues. Trimming removed 5 bases from V and 4 bases from J, with 13 bases in between. Germline V lookup: CDR1 SGHTA, CDR2 FQGNSA. The CDR3: CASSQPFEADTQYF. The CDR3 nucleotides read TGTGCCAGCAGCCAACCGTTCGAGGCAGATACGCAGTATTTT.

In this sample, this clonotype turned up a few times. This chain connects TRBV7-6 to TRBJ2-4; 7 nucleotides line up with TRBD1. The germline gives CDR1 SGHVS, CDR2 FNYEAQ. CDR3 length: 16 residues. V lost 4 bases to trimming and J lost 8 bases; unmatched junction nucleotides: 14. CDR3 sequence reads: CASSSSHDRDEDIQYF. CDR3 nucleotide sequence: TGTGCCAGCAGCTCCTCCCATGACAGGGACGAGGACATTCAGTACTTC.

The CDR3 DNA sequence: TGCAGCGTTGCCGCGGCAGGGCGGGAGACCCAGTACTTC. As protein: CSVAAAGRETQYF. V is TRBV29-1 and J is TRBJ2-5; D may be TRBD1 (5 bases). Germline V gene data show CDR1 as SQVTM and CDR2 as ANQGSEA. The CDR3 runs 13 residues. V gave up 4 bases and J gave up 5 bases, with 14 bases separating them.

This clonotype was seen at least ten times. The V gene is TRBV12-3 or TRBV12-4, the J gene TRBJ1-5, with D possibly matching TRBD1 (5 bases). The CDR3 length is 14 residues. Trimming removed 3 bases from V and 4 bases from J, with 10 bases in between. The CDR3 spells CASSFRQINQPQHF. The CDR3 bases are TGTGCCAGCAGTTTCAGACAGATAAATCAGCCCCAGCATTTT.

This clonotype was counted ten times or more. The rearrangement links TRBV18 to TRBJ2-5; possibly TRBD2 for D (5 bases). CDR3 length equals 14 residues. Germline values: CDR1 KGHSH, CDR2 LQKENI. Between the trimmed V and J ends, which lost 5 bases and 2 bases, there was a span of 12 bases. CDR3 residues: CASSYTGEQETQYF. DNA of the CDR3: TGTGCCAGCTCATACACCGGGGAGCAAGAGACCCAGTACTTC.

Many counts were recorded for this clonotype. This chain connects TRBV27 to TRBJ2-1; TRBD2 agrees at 8 bases. CDR3 length: 14 amino acids. V lost 3 bases and J lost 9; bases outside the gene matches: 7. Germline V CDR1 and CDR2: MNHEY, SMNVEV (reference sequence). The CDR3 sequence is CASSLRLAGREQFF. The CDR3 bases are TGTGCCAGCAGTTTGCGGCTAGCGGGCCGTGAGCAGTTCTTC.

This clonotype has a count of ten or more. The rearrangement joins TRBV20-1 to TRBJ1-1, with 9 bases matching TRBD1. V shed 0 bases and J 4 bases; nucleotides not matched to a gene: 6. Germline CDR1 DFQATT, CDR2 SNEGSKA (reference sequence). The CDR3 consists of 15 residues. CDR3 in amino acids: CSARDNTGGPTEAFF. Here the CDR3 DNA reads TGCAGTGCTAGAGATAACACAGGGGGCCCCACTGAAGCTTTCTTT.

This clonotype occurred many times. This chain connects TRBV5-1 to TRBJ2-5; TRBD2 aligns across 10 bases. V was clipped by 4 bases and J by 9 bases; unmatched bases: 15. The CDR3 covers 16 residues. Germline CDR1 is SGHRS and CDR2 is YFSETQ. Written as DNA, the CDR3 is TGCGCCAGCAGCCGACACACCTTAGCGGGGGGATGGCCCCAGTACTTC. Residues: CASSRHTLAGGWPQYF.

Ten or more counts support this clonotype. V and J are TRBV5-1 and TRBJ1-2, with D hard to call. Germline CDR1 is SGHRS and CDR2 is YFSETQ. This CDR3 is built from 14 residues. V was cut by 5 bases and J by 4 bases, with 15 bases left in between. CDR3: CASRPMTEIYGYTF. Here the CDR3 DNA reads TGCGCCAGCAGACCCATGACGGAGATCTATGGCTACACCTTC.

This clonotype has at least ten counts. V and J are TRBV19 and TRBJ1-5, with 8 bases aligning to TRBD1. The V gene's germline CDR1 is LNHDA and CDR2 SQIVND (reference sequence). Trimming at V came to 2 bases and at J to 4 bases, leaving 4 bases not matched to a gene. The CDR3 is made up of 15 amino acids. CDR3 nucleotides: TGTGCCAGTAGTATAAGGGGACAGGCAAATCAGCCCCAGCATTTT. Its protein product is CASSIRGQANQPQHF.

This clonotype came up many times. The chain is built from TRBV5-6 and TRBJ1-1; TRBD1 agrees at 7 bases. Germline values: CDR1 SGHDT, CDR2 YYEEEE. CDR3 length equals 17 residues. J gave up 5 bases and V 3 bases, and 16 bases lay outside the gene matches. In DNA, the CDR3 is TGTGCCAGCAGCTCACCTCCAGGGGGTAGGGGAGCTACTGAAGCTTTCTTT. It translates to CASSSPPGGRGATEAFF.

This clonotype came up many times. The chain is built from TRBV11-2 and TRBJ1-1; D may be TRBD1 (6 bases). This CDR3 spans 16 amino acids. Germline V CDR1 and CDR2: SGHAT, FQNNGV. V was trimmed by 2 bases and J by 4 bases, leaving 17 bases between them. CDR3 DNA sequence: TGTGCCAGCAGCTTAACAGGGCGGACTTCGGGCACTGAAGCTTTCTTT. Its translation is CASSLTGRTSGTEAFF.

This clonotype was counted at least ten times. The chain combines TRBV5-1 with TRBJ2-2; D remains ambiguous. Trimming cost V 4 bases and J 3 bases, with 4 bases left between them. This CDR3 is 12 amino acids long. CDR1 and CDR2 (germline): SGHRS, YFSETQ. The CDR3 DNA reads TGCGCCAGCAGCCCTTACACCGGGGAGCTGTTTTTT. Amino acids: CASSPYTGELFF.

This clonotype was picked up many times. The rearrangement joins TRBV5-5 to TRBJ1-2; 8 bases fit TRBD1. This CDR3 has 13 amino acids. The ends lost 4 bases at V and 6 bases at J; junction bases unmatched: 5. Germline V CDR1 and CDR2: SGHKS, YYEKEE (reference sequence). CDR3 region: CASSPDRANGYTF. In DNA form, the CDR3 reads TGTGCCAGCAGCCCGGACAGGGCTAATGGCTACACCTTC. The whole variable domain, remainder taken from reference TRBV5-5 and TRBJ1-2, is DAGVTQSPTHLIKTRGQQVTLRCSPISGHKSVSWYQQVLGQGPQFIFQYYEKEERGRGNFPDRFSARQFPNYSSELNVNALLLGDSALYLCASSPDRANGYTFGSGTRLTVV.

This clonotype was detected many times. The rearrangement links TRBV27 to TRBJ2-7, with unresolved D. Germline lookup yields CDR1 MNHEY and CDR2 SMNVEV (reference sequence). The CDR3 extends over 15 amino acids. The V and J ends lost 0 bases and 0 bases respectively, with 9 bases between them. The CDR3 bases are TGTGCCAGCAGTTTATCTCCGAGGAGCTCCTACGAGCAGTACTTC. It translates to CASSLSPRSSYEQYF.

Ten or more counts support this clonotype. The CDR3 coding sequence is TGCGCCAGCAGCCCGGACCCCCTTAAGACCCAGTACTTC. It encodes CASSPDPLKTQYF. This chain links TRBV5-1 with TRBJ2-5; D unclear. The V and J ends lost 4 bases and 6 bases respectively, with 13 bases between them. The CDR3 spans 13 residues. In germline, CDR1 is SGHRS, CDR2 YFSETQ.

Ten or more counts support this clonotype. This chain uses TRBV5-1 with TRBJ1-2, with D maybe TRBD1 (6 bases). The CDR3 length is 14 residues. The V and J ends lost 4 bases and 2 bases respectively, with 12 bases between them. CDR1 is SGHRS and CDR2 is YFSETQ in the germline V gene. CDR3 in DNA: TGCGCCAGCAGCCTAGGACAGCAGAACTATGGCTACACCTTC. It yields the protein CASSLGQQNYGYTF.